The present entry profiles one T cell receptor (beta chain) with its context. V lost 1 base to trimming and J lost 0 bases, with 9 bases between them. The CDR3 runs to 15 residues. Germline CDR1 is LNHDA and CDR2 is SQIVND (reference sequence). The sample originates from a study of blood T cell repertoires in COVID-19. Study as a whole: Specimens from acute and convalescent COVID-19 originated in the United States, Italy and Spain.

Repertoires were generated with immunoSEQ multiplex PCR, while TCRdb's copy carries only in-frame clones and drops some. Among about 220,000 clones, 85% were seen once, and the ten largest hold roughly 2.8%. The sequenced material came from peripheral blood. The origin of this receptor is a man aged 50 to 59 who had recovered from COVID-19. This chain joins TRBV19 and TRBJ1-2; no clear D gene. CDR3 nucleotide sequence: TGTGCCAGTAGTATAGTTTACGGGGCTAACTATGGCTACACCTTC. It translates to CASSIVYGANYGYTF. The variable domain in full, completed from reference TRBV19 and TRBJ1-2, reads DGGITQSPKYLFRKEGQNVTLSCEQNLNHDAMYWYRQDPGQGLRLIYYSQIVNDFQKGDIAEGYSVSREKKESFPLTVTSAQKNPTAFYLCASSIVYGANYGYTFGSGTRLTVV.